This entry lists 22 T cell receptor beta chains sequenced from one sample in a study of T cell responses to AZD1222 COVID-19 vaccine. Here immunoSEQ multiplex PCR was the method, and the copy in TCRdb shows in-frame clones only, minus some. This sample yields roughly 160,000 clones, of which 90% to 95% are seen a single time; approximately 2% belongs to the top ten. The starting material was peripheral blood, obtained on day 0 of AZD1222 vaccination. The source of these receptors is an adult in good health.

V is TRBV2 and J is TRBJ1-4, with D maybe TRBD1 (5 bases). The germline V and J ends were trimmed by 7 bases and 4 bases, with 10 bases remaining between them. The V gene's germline CDR1 is SNHLY and CDR2 FYNNEI. The CDR3 length is 13 residues. The CDR3 bases are TGTGCCAGCACCAGACAGATTAATGAAAAACTGTTTTTT. This encodes CASTRQINEKLFF. The full variable domain, with the rest looked up from reference TRBV2 and TRBJ1-4, is EPEVTQTPSHQVTQMGQEVILRCVPISNHLYFYWYRQILGQKVEFLVSFYNNEISEKSEIFDDQFSVERPDGSNFTLKIRSTKLEDSAMYFCASTRQINEKLFFGSGTQLSVL.

J is TRBJ2-7 and V is TRBV2; no clear D gene. Trimming left V 6 bases short and J 2 bases short, with 14 bases between. Per the germline V gene, CDR1 is SNHLY and CDR2 is FYNNEI. There are 14 residues in the CDR3. The CDR3 loop is CASRKGGVAYEQYF. CDR3 DNA: TGTGCCAGCAGAAAAGGTGGGGTTGCCTACGAGCAGTACTTC. The whole variable domain, filled in from reference TRBV2 and TRBJ2-7, reads EPEVTQTPSHQVTQMGQEVILRCVPISNHLYFYWYRQILGQKVEFLVSFYNNEISEKSEIFDDQFSVERPDGSNFTLKIRSTKLEDSAMYFCASRKGGVAYEQYFGPGTRLTVT.

The rearrangement uses TRBV30 and TRBJ1-6, with D maybe TRBD1 (5 bases). The CDR3 sequence is 15 residues long. From germline, CDR1 is GTSNPN and CDR2 SVGIG (reference sequence). V lost 5 bases, J lost 6 bases, and 17 bases lay in between. The CDR3 loop is CAWELEFGGNSPLHF. Here the CDR3 DNA reads TGTGCCTGGGAGTTGGAGTTTGGGGGTAATTCACCCCTCCACTTT.

The chain recombines TRBV28 with TRBJ1-4; D uncertain. This CDR3 has 16 residues. The germline gives CDR1 MDHEN, CDR2 SYDVKM. With 5 bases removed from V and 4 bases from J, the gap between germline ends came to 17 bases. This CDR3 reads CASSLTDGSYNEKLFF. In DNA form, the CDR3 reads TGTGCCAGCAGTCTAACGGACGGAAGCTATAATGAAAAACTGTTTTTT. The full variable domain, its missing parts supplied by reference TRBV28 and TRBJ1-4, is DVKVTQSSRYLVKRTGEKVFLECVQDMDHENMFWYRQDPGLGLRLIYFSYDVKMKEKGDIPEGYSVSREKKERFSLILESASTNQTSMYLCASSLTDGSYNEKLFFGSGTQLSVL.

The V gene is TRBV3-1 (or the pseudogene TRBV3-2), the J gene TRBJ2-5, with 7 bases that match TRBD1. The CDR3 is made up of 15 amino acids. The V segment lost 5 bases and the J segment 5 bases; nucleotides outside the gene matches: 11. Per germline, CDR1 LGHDT and CDR2 YNNKEL (reference sequence). CDR3 sequence: CASSSTGAEVETQYF. In DNA, the CDR3 is TGTGCCAGCAGCTCAACAGGGGCCGAGGTGGAGACCCAGTACTTC.

The chain combines TRBV6-2 or TRBV6-3 with TRBJ1-5; D call uncertain. The germline V gene encodes CDR1 MNHEY and CDR2 SVGEGT. The V gene lost 0 bases and the J gene lost 9 bases, with 21 bases spanning the gap. The CDR3 is made up of 17 amino acids. The CDR3 here is CASSYSFRHPKRRPQHF. The CDR3 region has the DNA TGTGCCAGCAGTTACTCGTTCCGGCATCCCAAACGGCGGCCCCAGCATTTT.

The V call is TRBV5-4, the J call TRBJ1-4; TRBD1 aligns across 10 bases. V lost 4 bases and J lost 8; bases outside the gene matches: 8. Germline CDR1 reads SGHNT; CDR2 reads YYREEE (reference sequence). The CDR3 covers 15 residues. The CDR3, as DNA: TGTGCCAGCAGCCGAAGCGGACAGGGGGGAGAAAAACTGTTTTTT. Translated, it gives CASSRSGQGGEKLFF.

This sequence joins TRBV7-9 and TRBJ1-5; 8 positions agree with TRBD1. The CDR3 consists of 14 residues. Germline CDR1 SEHNR, CDR2 FQNEAQ (reference sequence). After removal of 4 bases from V and 7 bases from J, the junction contained 6 bases not matched to a gene. Here the CDR3 reads CASSSTGVSQPQHF. DNA for the CDR3: TGTGCCAGCAGCTCGACAGGGGTCTCGCAGCCCCAGCATTTT.

This clone was recorded only once. The chain is built from TRBV19 and TRBJ1-2, with D possibly TRBD1 on 6 matching bases. Germline assignment: CDR1 LNHDA and CDR2 SQIVND (reference sequence). This CDR3 comprises 12 residues. V was clipped by 5 bases and J by 3 bases, with 7 bases between them. The CDR3 region has the DNA TGTGCCAGTAGTTGGACAGACTATGGCTACACCTTC. Translating gives CASSWTDYGYTF.

The chain couples TRBV6-5 to TRBJ2-7; D unclear. Germline V gene sequence: CDR1 MNHEY, CDR2 SVGAGI. The CDR3 has 14 residues. The V and J ends lost 2 bases and 1 base respectively, with 9 bases between them. Written as DNA, the CDR3 is TGTGCCAGCAGTTACGCAGGAGAATCCTACGAGCAGTACTTC. Translation: CASSYAGESYEQYF.

The gene calls are TRBV6-4 and TRBJ2-3; maybe TRBD2 (5 bases). Per the germline V gene, CDR1 is MRHNA and CDR2 is SNTAGT. V was trimmed by 5 bases and J by 0 bases, leaving 9 bases between them. This CDR3 spans 14 amino acids. DNA for the CDR3: TGTGCCAGCAGTTTAACGGGGAGCACAGATACGCAGTATTTT. Translated, it gives CASSLTGSTDTQYF.

The chain links TRBV7-9 to TRBJ2-7; 7 positions match TRBD1. V lost 4 bases to trimming and J lost 5 bases; unmatched junction nucleotides: 5. Germline V gene sequence: CDR1 SEHNR, CDR2 FQNEAQ (reference sequence). This CDR3 spans 13 amino acids. CDR3 residues: CASSSTGPHEQYF. For the CDR3, the DNA is TGTGCCAGCAGCTCGACAGGGCCCCACGAGCAGTACTTC.

The V call is TRBV12-5, the J call TRBJ2-7; D possibly uses TRBD1 or TRBD2 (7 bases each). Trimming pared 5 bases from V and 9 bases from J, leaving 23 bases between. The CDR3 is made up of 15 amino acids. Germline CDR1 is LGHNT and CDR2 is FRNRAP. The CDR3 protein is CASGTQTGRDCGQYF. The CDR3 DNA reads TGTGCTAGTGGTACCCAGACAGGGAGGGACTGTGGGCAGTACTTC.

V and J are TRBV5-1 and TRBJ1-6; D not resolved. The CDR3 is 13 amino acids. Germline V CDR1 and CDR2: SGHRS, YFSETQ. The V and J ends lost 1 base and 8 bases respectively, with 7 bases between them. CDR3 coding DNA: TGCGCCAGCAGCTTGTTAGCAGATTCACCCCTCCACTTT. Translated, it gives CASSLLADSPLHF.

Here the CDR3 DNA reads TGTGCCAGCACCGACATCGCTCGCGGGAGGGTTATAGAGACCCAGTACTTC. Residues: CASTDIARGRVIETQYF. The chain links TRBV27 to TRBJ2-5; 9 bases align to TRBD2. Germline assignment: CDR1 MNHEY and CDR2 SMNVEV (reference sequence). With V trimmed by 7 bases and J by 4 bases, 16 bases remained unmatched. The CDR3 has 17 amino acids.

V gene TRBV28 combines with J gene TRBJ1-5, with D maybe TRBD1 (5 bases). CDR3 length: 14 residues. Germline CDR1 is MDHEN and CDR2 is SYDVKM. Between the trimmed V and J ends, which lost 4 bases and 5 bases, there was a span of 12 bases. CDR3 amino acids: CASSSGTVDQPQHF. CDR3 nucleotide sequence: TGTGCCAGCAGTTCTGGGACCGTCGATCAGCCCCAGCATTTT.

This clone was picked up one time. This chain joins TRBV19 and TRBJ1-5; 7 nucleotides agree with TRBD1. CDR1 and CDR2 (germline): LNHDA, SQIVND (reference sequence). The CDR3 consists of 16 residues. The V and J ends lost 6 bases and 1 base, in that order; junction bases with no gene match: 9. CDR3 bases: TGTGCCAGTAGGGTGACAGGGCCCGGGAGCAATCAGCCCCAGCATTTT. This translates into CASRVTGPGSNQPQHF.

The chain combines TRBV5-1 with TRBJ2-2; 10 positions match TRBD1. CDR3 length equals 15 residues. Germline CDR1 SGHRS, CDR2 YFSETQ. J was trimmed by 6 bases and V by 4 bases; bases with no gene match: 6. DNA for the CDR3: TGCGCCAGCAGCCCGCCCGGGACAGGGGCCGGGGAGCTGTTTTTT. It is translated as CASSPPGTGAGELFF.

The chain employs TRBV5-4 and TRBJ2-5; a weak D match, TRBD1 (5 bases). From germline, CDR1 is SGHNT and CDR2 YYREEE (reference sequence). The germline V and J ends were trimmed by 0 bases and 5 bases, with 11 bases remaining between them. The CDR3 is 14 residues long. Here the CDR3 reads CASSLARGTETQYF. CDR3 bases: TGTGCCAGCAGCTTGGCTAGGGGAACTGAGACCCAGTACTTC.

The chain uses TRBV20-1 and TRBJ2-7; D remains ambiguous. The CDR3 is 12 amino acids. Per the germline V gene, CDR1 is DFQATT and CDR2 is SNEGSKA (reference sequence). The V end lost 3 bases, the J end lost 4 bases, and 10 bases lay between the germline ends. The chain's CDR3 is CSASAKLYEQYF. CDR3 DNA sequence: TGCAGTGCTAGTGCTAAACTGTACGAGCAGTACTTC.

This chain links TRBV5-1 with TRBJ1-5; a weak D match, TRBD1 (6 bases). The CDR3 has 15 residues. Germline V gene sequence: CDR1 SGHRS, CDR2 YFSETQ. V gave up 4 bases and J gave up 6 bases, with 17 bases separating them. CDR3 DNA: TGCGCCAGCAGCCGGGGTCCAGGGACAAGTCAGCCCCAGCATTTT. It specifies CASSRGPGTSQPQHF. Combining the CDR3 with reference TRBV5-1 and TRBJ1-5 gives the whole variable domain KAGVTQTPRYLIKTRGQQVTLSCSPISGHRSVSWYQQTPGQGLQFLFEYFSETQRNKGNFPGRFSGRQFSNSRSEMNVSTLELGDSALYLCASSRGPGTSQPQHFGDGTRLSIL.

The chain uses TRBV28 and TRBJ1-1; weak D call: TRBD1 (5 bases). CDR1 is MDHEN and CDR2 is SYDVKM in the germline V gene. The CDR3 is 14 residues long. V lost 6 bases and J lost 1, with 12 bases in between. The CDR3 protein is CASRAPGQNTEAFF. The DNA for the CDR3 is TGTGCCAGCAGGGCCCCAGGGCAGAACACTGAAGCTTTCTTT.